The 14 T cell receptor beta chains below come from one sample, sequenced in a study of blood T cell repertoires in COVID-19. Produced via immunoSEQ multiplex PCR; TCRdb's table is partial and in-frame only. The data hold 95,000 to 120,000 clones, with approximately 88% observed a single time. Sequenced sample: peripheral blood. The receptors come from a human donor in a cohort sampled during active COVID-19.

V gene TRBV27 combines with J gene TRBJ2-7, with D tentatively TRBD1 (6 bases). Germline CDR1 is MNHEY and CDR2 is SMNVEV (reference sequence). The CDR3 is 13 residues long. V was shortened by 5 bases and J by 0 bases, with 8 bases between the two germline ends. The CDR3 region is CASSHRVSYEQYF. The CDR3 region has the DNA TGTGCCAGCAGTCACAGGGTCTCCTACGAGCAGTACTTC.

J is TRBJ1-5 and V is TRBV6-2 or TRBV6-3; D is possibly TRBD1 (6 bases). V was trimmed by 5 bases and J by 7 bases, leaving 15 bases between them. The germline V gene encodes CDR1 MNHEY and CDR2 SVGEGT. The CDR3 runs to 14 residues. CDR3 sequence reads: CASSRRTEDQPQHF. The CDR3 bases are TGTGCCAGCAGTCGGCGGACAGAAGACCAGCCCCAGCATTTT.

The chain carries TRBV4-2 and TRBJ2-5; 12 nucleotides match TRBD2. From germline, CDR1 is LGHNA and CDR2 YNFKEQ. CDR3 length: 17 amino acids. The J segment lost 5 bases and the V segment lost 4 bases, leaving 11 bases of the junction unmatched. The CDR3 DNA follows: TGTGCCAGCAGCCCGACCGTCACTAGCGGGAGGAGGGAGACCCAGTACTTC. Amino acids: CASSPTVTSGRRETQYF.

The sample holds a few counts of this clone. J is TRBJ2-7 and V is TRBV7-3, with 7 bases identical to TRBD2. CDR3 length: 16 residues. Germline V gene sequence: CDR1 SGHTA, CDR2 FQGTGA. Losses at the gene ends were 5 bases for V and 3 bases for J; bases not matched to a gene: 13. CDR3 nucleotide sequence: TGTGCCAGCAGCCCTGGTGGAGGGACTACCTTCTACGAGCAGTACTTC. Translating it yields CASSPGGGTTFYEQYF.

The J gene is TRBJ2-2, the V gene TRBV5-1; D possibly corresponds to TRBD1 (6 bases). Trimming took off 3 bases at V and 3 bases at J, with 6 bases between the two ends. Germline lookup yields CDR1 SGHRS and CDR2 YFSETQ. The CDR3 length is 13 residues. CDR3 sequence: CASSSGDTGELFF. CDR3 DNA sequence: TGCGCCAGCAGCTCAGGGGACACCGGGGAGCTGTTTTTT.

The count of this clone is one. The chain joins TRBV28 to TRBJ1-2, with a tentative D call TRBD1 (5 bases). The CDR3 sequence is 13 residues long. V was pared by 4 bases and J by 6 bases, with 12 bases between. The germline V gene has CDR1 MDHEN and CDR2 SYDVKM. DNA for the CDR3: TGTGCCAGCAGTTATTTCCAGGGCAATGGCTACACCTTC. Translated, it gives CASSYFQGNGYTF.

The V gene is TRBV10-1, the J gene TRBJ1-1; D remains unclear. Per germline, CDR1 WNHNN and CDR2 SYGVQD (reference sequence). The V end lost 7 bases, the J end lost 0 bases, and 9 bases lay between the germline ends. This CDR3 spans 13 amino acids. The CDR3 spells CASNSGMNTEAFF. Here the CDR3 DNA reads TGCGCCAGCAACAGCGGAATGAACACTGAAGCTTTCTTT.

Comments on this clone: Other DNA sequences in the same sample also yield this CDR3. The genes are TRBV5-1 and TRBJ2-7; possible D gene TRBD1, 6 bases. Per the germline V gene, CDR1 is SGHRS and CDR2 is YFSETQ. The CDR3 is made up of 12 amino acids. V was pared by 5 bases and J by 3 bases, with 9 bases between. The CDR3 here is CASSLQGYEQYF. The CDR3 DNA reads TGCGCCAGCAGTTTACAGGGCTACGAGCAGTACTTC.

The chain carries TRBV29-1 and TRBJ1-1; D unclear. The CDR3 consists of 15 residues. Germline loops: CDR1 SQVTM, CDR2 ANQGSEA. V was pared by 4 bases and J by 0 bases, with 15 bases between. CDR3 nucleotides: TGCAGCGTTGTGGTACAGTGGAATATGAACACTGAAGCTTTCTTT. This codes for CSVVVQWNMNTEAFF.

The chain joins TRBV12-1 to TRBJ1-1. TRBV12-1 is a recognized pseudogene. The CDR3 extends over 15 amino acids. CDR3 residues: CASSFARPMNTEAFF. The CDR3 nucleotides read TGTGCCAGCAGCTTTGCGCGGCCTATGAACACTGAAGCTTTCTTT.

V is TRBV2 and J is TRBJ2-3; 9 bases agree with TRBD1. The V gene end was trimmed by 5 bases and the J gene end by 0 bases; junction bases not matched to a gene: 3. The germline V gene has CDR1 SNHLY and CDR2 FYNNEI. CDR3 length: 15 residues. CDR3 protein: CASSWTGESTDTQYF. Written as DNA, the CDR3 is TGTGCCAGCAGTTGGACAGGGGAAAGCACAGATACGCAGTATTTT.

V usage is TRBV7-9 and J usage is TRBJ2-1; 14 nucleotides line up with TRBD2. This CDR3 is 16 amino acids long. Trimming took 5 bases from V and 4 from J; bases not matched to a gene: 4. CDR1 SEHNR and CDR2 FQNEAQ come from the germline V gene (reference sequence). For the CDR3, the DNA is TGTGCCAGCAGCCTAGGGACTAGCGGGGGATACAATGAGCAGTTCTTC. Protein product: CASSLGTSGGYNEQFF.

The CDR3 loop reads CASSRLLGKNIQYF. The CDR3 nucleotides read TGCGCCAGCAGTCGACTCCTGGGCAAAAACATTCAGTACTTC. The chain links TRBV23-1 to TRBJ2-4; D not certain. TRBV23-1 is assigned to the ORF class and has an uncertain function. V gave up 4 bases and J gave up 3 bases, with 10 bases separating them. The length of the CDR3 is 14 residues.

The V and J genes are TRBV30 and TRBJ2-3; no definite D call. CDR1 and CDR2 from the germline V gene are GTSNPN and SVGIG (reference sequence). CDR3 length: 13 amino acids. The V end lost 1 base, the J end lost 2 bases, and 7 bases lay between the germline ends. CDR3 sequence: CAWSGVNTDTQYF. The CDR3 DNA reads TGTGCCTGGAGTGGTGTTAACACAGATACGCAGTATTTT.